This T cell receptor (beta chain) was identified during a study of T-cell reconstitution after alpha-beta-depleted transplantation in children. Study-level results: Some patients' high day-60 TCRbeta diversity was attributed to recipient cells surviving conditioning.

Unique molecular identifiers were built into the TCRbeta library. TCRdb reanalysed the PCR reads using MiXCR and keeps one entry per CDR3 protein. The sample yields 15,000 to 20,000 distinct CDR3 sequences, 4.5% to 6.5% seen once. There are many counts of this clonotype. Its target is not known. CDR1 SGHDN and CDR2 FVKESK come from the germline V gene. CDR3 length equals 13 residues. The germline V and J ends were trimmed by 6 bases and 0 bases, with 8 bases remaining between them. This chain joins TRBV14 and TRBJ1-1; D not certain. The sample in question was PBMCs, obtained before TCRalphabeta/CD19-depleted stem cell transplant. This TCR was recovered from a boy aged 5-17 years with acute lymphoblastic leukemia, due to receive a stem cell transplant. CDR3 residues: CASSKMMNTEAFF. CDR3 in DNA: TGTGCCAGCAGTAAGATGATGAACACTGAAGCTTTCTTT.